A single TCR beta chain is shown here with its context. Antigen specificity is unknown. Trimming stripped 7 bases from V and 4 bases from J, with 16 bases between. CDR1 is GTSNPN, CDR2 SVGIG, per germline (reference sequence). The CDR3 spans 13 residues. Assay used: immunoSEQ multiplex PCR; TCRdb lists only in-frame clones, some missing. The profile shows roughly 330,000 clones, roughly 87% of them singletons. These data are taken from a study of cytomegalovirus exposure and HLA in healthy donors. The study, taken as a whole, reports: Clusters of TCRs from the first cohort tended to co-occur in the roughly 120 validation repertoires (as a later analysis found).

The TCR sequence derives from a woman aged 25 to 45 in good health and CMV-seropositive. This chain links TRBV30 with TRBJ1-1; a weak D match, TRBD1 (6 bases). Input material: PBMCs. CDR3 nucleotides: TGTGCCTTCTCCCAGGGGTATCGCACTGAAGCTTTCTTT. Translated: CAFSQGYRTEAFF. Using reference TRBV30 and TRBJ1-1 for the parts outside the CDR3, the full variable domain is SQTIHQWPATLVQPVGSPLSLECTVEGTSNPNLYWYRQAAGRGLQLLFYSVGIGQISSEVPQNLSASRPQDRQFILSSKKLLLSDSGFYLCAFSQGYRTEAFFGQGTRLTVV.